This record covers a single TCR beta chain. Its antigen is not identified. Only in-frame clones appear in the TCRdb table, and some are missing; sequencing was by immunoSEQ multiplex PCR. The data contain over 45,000 clones, roughly 80% of them singletons. This sample stems from a study of T cell responses to AZD1222 COVID-19 vaccine. Study at large: Whether given at about 4 or about 12 weeks, second doses were pooled.

The CDR3 runs 13 residues. V gave up 4 bases and J gave up 5 bases, with 14 bases separating them. Germline CDR1 reads SQVTM; CDR2 reads ANQGSEA. General study points: Repertoire sampling occurred only after the peak T cell response.

The rearrangement uses TRBV29-1 and TRBJ1-2; D remains unclear. Sequencing was performed on peripheral blood, taken on day 0 of AZD1222 vaccination. The sequence was obtained from an adult in good health. This chain's CDR3 is CSVGGGPTYGYTF. The CDR3 DNA reads as TGCAGCGTTGGGGGAGGACCAACTTATGGCTACACCTTC.